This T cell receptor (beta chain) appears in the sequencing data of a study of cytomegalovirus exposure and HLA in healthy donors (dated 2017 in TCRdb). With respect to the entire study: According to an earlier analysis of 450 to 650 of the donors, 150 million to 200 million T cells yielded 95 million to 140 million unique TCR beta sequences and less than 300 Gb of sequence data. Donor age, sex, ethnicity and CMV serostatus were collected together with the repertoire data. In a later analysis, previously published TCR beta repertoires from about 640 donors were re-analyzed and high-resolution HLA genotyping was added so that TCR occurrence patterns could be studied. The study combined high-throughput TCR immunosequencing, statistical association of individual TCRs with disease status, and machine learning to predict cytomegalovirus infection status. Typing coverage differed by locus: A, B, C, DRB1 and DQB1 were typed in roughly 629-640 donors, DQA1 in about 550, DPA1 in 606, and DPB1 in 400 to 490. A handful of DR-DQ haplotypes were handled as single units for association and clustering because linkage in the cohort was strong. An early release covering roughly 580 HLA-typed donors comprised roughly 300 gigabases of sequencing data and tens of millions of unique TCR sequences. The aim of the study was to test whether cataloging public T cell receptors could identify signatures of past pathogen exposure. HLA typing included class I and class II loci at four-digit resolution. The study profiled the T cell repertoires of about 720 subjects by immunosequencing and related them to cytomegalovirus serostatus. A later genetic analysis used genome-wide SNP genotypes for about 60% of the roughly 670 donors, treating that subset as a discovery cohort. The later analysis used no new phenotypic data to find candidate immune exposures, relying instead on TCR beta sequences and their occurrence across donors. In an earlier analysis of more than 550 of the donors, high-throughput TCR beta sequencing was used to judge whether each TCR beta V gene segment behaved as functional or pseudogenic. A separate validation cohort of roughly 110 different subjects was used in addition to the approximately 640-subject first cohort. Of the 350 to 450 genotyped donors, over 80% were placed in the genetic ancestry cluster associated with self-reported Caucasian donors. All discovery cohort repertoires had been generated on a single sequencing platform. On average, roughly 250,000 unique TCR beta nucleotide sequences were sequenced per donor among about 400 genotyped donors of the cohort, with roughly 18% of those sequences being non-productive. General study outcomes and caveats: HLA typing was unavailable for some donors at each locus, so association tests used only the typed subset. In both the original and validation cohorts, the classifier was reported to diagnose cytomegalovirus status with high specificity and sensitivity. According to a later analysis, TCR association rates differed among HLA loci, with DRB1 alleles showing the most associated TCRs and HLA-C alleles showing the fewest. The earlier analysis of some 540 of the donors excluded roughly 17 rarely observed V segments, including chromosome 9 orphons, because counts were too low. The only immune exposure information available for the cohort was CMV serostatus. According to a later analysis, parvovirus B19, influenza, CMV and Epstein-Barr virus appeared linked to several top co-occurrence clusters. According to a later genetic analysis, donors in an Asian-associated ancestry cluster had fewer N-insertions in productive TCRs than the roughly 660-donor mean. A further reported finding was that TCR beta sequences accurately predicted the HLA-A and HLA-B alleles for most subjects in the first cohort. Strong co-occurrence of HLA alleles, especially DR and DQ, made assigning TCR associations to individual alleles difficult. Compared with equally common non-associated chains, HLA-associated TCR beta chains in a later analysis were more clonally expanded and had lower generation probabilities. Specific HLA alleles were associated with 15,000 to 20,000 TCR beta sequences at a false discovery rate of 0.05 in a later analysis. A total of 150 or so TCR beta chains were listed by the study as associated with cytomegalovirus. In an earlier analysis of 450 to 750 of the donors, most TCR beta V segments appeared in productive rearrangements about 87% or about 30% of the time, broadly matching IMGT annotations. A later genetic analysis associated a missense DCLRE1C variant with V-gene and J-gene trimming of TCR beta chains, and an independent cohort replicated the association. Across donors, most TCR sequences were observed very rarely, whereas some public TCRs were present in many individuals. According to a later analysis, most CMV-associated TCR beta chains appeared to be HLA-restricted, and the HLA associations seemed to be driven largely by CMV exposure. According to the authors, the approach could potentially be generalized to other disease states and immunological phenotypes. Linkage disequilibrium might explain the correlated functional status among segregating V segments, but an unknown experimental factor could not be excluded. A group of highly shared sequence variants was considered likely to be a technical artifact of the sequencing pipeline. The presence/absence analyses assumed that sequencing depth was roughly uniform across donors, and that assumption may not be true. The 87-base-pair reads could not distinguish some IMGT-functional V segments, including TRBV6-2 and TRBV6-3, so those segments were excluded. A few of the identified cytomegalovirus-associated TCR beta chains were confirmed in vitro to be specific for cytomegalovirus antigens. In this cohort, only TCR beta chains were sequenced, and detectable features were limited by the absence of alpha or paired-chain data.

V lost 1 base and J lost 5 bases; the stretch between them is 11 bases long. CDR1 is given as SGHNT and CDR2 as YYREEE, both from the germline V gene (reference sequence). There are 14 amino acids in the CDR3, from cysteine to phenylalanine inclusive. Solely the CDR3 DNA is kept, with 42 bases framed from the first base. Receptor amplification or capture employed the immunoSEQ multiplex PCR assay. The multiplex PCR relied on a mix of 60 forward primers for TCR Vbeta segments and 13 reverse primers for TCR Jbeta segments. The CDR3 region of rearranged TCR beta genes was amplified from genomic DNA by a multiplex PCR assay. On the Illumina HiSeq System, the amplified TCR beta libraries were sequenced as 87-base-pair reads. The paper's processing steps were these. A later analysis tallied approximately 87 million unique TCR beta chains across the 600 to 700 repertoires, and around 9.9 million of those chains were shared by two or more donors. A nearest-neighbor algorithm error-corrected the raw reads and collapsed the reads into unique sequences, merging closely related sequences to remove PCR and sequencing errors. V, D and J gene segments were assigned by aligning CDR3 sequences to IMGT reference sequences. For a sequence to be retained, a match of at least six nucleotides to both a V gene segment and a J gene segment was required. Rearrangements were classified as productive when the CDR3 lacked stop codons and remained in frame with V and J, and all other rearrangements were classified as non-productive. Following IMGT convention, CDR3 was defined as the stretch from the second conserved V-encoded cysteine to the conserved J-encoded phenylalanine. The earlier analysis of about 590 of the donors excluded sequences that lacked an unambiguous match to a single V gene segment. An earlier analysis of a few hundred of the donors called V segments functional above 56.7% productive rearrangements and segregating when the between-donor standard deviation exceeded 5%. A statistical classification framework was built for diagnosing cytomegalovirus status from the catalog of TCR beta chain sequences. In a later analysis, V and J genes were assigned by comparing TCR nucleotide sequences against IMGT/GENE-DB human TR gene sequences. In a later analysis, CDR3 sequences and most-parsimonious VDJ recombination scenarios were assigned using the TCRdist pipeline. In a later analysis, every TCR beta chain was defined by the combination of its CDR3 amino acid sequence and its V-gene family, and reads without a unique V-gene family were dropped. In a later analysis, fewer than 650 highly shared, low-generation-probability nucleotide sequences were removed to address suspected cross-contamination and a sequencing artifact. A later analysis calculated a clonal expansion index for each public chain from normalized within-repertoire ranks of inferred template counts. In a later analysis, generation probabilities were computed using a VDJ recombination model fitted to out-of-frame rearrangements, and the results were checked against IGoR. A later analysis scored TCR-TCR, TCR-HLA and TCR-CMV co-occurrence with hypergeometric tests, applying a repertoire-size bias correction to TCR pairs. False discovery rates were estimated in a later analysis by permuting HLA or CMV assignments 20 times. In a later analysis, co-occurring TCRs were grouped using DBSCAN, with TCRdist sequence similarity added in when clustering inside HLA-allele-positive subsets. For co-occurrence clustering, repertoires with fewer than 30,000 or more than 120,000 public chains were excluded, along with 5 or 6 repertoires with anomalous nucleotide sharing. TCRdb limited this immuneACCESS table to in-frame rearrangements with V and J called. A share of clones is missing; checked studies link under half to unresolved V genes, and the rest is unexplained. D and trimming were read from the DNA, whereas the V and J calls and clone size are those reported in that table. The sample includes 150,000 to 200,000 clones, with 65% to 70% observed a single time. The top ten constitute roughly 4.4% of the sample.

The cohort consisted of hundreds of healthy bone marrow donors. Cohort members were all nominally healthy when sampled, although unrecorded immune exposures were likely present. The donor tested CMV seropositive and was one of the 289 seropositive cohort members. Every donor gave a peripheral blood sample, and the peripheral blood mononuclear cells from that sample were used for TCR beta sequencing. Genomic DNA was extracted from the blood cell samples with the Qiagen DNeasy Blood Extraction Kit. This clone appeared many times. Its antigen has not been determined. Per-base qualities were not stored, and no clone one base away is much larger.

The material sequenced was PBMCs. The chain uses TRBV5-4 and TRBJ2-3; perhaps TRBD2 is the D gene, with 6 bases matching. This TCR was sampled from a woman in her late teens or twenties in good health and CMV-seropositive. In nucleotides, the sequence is TGTGCCAGCAGCTTGATCGGGGGTAGAGATACGCAGTATTTT. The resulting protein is CASSLIGGRDTQYF.